This T cell receptor (beta chain) was documented in a study of tumor-infiltrating lymphocytes in localized non-small cell lung cancer (dated by TCRdb to about 2021). Study-wide context: Patients whose samples were collected after neoadjuvant chemotherapy, as well as both smokers and never-smokers and several histologies, were included in the cohort. A total of around 50 patients were included in the paired tumor versus uninvolved lung comparison of immunoSEQ T-cell fraction. Each patient contributed resected tumor tissue and uninvolved lung tissue from the same patient, described as non-adjacent to the tumor. Flow cytometry, multiplex immunofluorescence, RNA-seq, exome sequencing and proteomics were applied to the same patients as TCR sequencing, which was one of several integrated assays. In total, the ICON cohort consisted of fewer than 180 surgical patients with localized non-small cell lung cancer who had their tumors resected.

V loses 6 bases, J loses 5 bases, and the germline ends lie 20 bases apart. For CDR1 and CDR2, the germline V gene lists MNHEY and SVGAGI. The CDR3 measures 15 amino acids from cysteine to phenylalanine. The retained sequence is limited to the CDR3, 45 bases, with the frame set at the first base. The T-cell fraction in tumor and uninvolved lung tissue was provided by TCR sequencing with the immunoSEQ assay. Per the source publication's procedure: In the survival analysis, patients were divided into a high T-cell fraction group (upper tertile) and a low T-cell fraction group (lower two tertiles), and the two groups were compared using a log-rank test. A signed-rank test was used to test differences in T-cell fraction between paired tumor and uninvolved lung samples. In its TCRdb copy, this immuneACCESS table keeps in-frame sequences only and misses some clones. Where compared with another copy, unresolved V genes explain less than half of these, and the others have no known cause. V, J and clone size were drawn from that table, and D and trimming were deduced from the DNA. The sample table contains 9,000 to 15,000 clones; only one count was recorded for less than 80% of them. In total, the top ten clones hold 9.5% to 12% of the sample.

ICON enrollment began in the first half of 2016, and the last patient was enrolled in late 2018. From a subcohort of 75 to 90 patients, fresh tumor and matched uninvolved tissue were collected for in-depth immune analyses, including TCR sequencing. DNA for TCR sequencing was isolated from bulk tissue, and no cell sorting was done. Findings and caveats that apply to the study as a whole: Consistent with immunofluorescence CD3 counts, TCRbeta sequencing supported greater T cell infiltration in tumors than in uninvolved lung tissue. Different pieces of the same tissue were used for different assays, so technical variation could not be separated from intratumor heterogeneity. Since assay coverage differed from patient to patient depending on how much tissue was available, TCR sequencing was done for only a subset of the cohort. TCR-derived T-cell fraction did not differ between the flow cytometry-defined immunotypes IM1 (good prognosis) and IM2 (poor prognosis).

Note on this clone: Its target antigen remains unknown. Base qualities are not at hand, and no much larger clone is one base apart.

Source material: uninvolved lung tissue not adjacent to the tumor. The receptor's source is a human donor with non-small cell lung cancer. The rearranged segments are TRBV6-5 and TRBJ2-7; the D gene is perhaps TRBD1 or TRBD2, as each covers 5 bases. The base sequence is TGTGCCAGCAGGGACTCGGTTGGGGGATTGGACGAGCAGTACTTC. Its translation reads: CASRDSVGGLDEQYF.